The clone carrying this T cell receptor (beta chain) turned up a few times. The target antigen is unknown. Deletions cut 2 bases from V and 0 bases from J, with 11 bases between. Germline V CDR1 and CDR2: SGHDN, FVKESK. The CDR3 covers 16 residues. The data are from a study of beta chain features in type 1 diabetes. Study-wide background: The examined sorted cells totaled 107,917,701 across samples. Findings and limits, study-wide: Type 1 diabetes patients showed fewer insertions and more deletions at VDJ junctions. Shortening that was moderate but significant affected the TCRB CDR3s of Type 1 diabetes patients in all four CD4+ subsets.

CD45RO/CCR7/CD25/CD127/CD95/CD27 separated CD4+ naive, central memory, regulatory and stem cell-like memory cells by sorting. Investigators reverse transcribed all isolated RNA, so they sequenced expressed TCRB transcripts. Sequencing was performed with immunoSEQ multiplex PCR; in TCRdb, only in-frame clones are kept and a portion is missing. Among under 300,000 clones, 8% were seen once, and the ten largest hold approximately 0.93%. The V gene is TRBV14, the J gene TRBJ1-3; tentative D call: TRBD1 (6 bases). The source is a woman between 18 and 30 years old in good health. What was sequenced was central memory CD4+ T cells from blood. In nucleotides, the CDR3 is TGTGCCAGCAGCCAACGATCGGACAGCTCTGGAAACACCATATATTTT. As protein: CASSQRSDSSGNTIYF.